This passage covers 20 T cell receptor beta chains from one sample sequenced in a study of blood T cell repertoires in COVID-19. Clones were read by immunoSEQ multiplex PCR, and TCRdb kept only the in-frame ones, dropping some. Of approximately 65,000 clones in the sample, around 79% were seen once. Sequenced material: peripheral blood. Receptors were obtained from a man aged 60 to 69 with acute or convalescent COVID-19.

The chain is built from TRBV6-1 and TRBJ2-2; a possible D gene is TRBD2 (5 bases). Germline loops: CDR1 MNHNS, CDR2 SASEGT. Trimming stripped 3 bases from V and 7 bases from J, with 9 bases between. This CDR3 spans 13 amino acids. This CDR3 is CASSERRIGELFF. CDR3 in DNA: TGTGCCAGCAGTGAGAGGAGGATCGGGGAGCTGTTTTTT.

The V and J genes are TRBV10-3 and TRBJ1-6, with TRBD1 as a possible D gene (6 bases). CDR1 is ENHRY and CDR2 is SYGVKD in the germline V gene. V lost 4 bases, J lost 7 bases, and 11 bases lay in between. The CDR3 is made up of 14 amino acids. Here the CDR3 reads CAISVGAGNSPLHF. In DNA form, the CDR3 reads TGTGCCATCAGTGTGGGGGCAGGGAATTCACCCCTCCACTTT.

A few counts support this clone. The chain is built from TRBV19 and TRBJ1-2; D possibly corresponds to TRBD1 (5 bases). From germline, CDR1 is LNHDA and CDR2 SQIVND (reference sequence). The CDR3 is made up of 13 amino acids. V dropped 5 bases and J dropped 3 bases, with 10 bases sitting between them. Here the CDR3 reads CASSGHWDYGYTF. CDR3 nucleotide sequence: TGTGCCAGTAGTGGACACTGGGACTATGGCTACACCTTC.

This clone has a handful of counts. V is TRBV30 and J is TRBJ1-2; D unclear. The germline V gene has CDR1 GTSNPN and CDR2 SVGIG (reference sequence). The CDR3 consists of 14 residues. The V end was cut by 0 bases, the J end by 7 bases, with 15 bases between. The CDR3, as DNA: TGTGCCTGGAGTGTAGGAATTGCCTCGGGTGGCTACACCTTC. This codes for CAWSVGIASGGYTF. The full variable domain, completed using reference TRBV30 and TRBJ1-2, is SQTIHQWPATLVQPVGSPLSLECTVEGTSNPNLYWYRQAAGRGLQLLFYSVGIGQISSEVPQNLSASRPQDRQFILSSKKLLLSDSGFYLCAWSVGIASGGYTFGSGTRLTVV.

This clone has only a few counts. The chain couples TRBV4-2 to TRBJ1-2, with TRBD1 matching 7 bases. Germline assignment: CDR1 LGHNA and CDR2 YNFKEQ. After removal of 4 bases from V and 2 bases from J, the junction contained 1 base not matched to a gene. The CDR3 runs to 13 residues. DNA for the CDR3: TGTGCCAGCAGCCCCAGGGGGAACTATGGCTACACCTTC. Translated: CASSPRGNYGYTF.

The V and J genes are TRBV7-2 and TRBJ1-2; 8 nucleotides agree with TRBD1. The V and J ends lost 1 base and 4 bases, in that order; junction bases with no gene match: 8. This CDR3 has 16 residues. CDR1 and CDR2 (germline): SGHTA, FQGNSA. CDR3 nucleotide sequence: TGTGCCAGCAGCTTAGTTTCGACACAGGGGGTCTATGGCTACACCTTC. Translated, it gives CASSLVSTQGVYGYTF.

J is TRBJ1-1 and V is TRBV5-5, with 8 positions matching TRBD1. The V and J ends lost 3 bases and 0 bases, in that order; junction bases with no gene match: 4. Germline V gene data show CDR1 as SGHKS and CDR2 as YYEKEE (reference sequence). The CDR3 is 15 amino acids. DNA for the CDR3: TGTGCCAGCAGCTACCACAGGGGGATGAACACTGAAGCTTTCTTT. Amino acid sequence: CASSYHRGMNTEAFF. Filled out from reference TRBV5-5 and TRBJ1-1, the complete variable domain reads DAGVTQSPTHLIKTRGQQVTLRCSPISGHKSVSWYQQVLGQGPQFIFQYYEKEERGRGNFPDRFSARQFPNYSSELNVNALLLGDSALYLCASSYHRGMNTEAFFGQGTRLTVV.

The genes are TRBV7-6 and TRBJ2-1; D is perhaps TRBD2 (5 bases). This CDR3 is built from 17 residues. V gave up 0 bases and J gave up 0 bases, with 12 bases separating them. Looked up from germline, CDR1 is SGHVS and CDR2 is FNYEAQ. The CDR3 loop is CASSLAPSGSSYNEQFF. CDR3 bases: TGTGCCAGCAGCTTAGCGCCCAGCGGTAGCTCCTACAATGAGCAGTTCTTC.

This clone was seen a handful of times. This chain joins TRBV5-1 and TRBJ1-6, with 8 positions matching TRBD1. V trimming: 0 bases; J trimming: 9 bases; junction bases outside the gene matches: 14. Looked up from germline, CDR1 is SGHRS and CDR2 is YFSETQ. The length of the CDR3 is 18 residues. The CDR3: CASSLADWAGGEFSPLHF. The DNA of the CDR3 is TGCGCCAGCAGCTTGGCGGATTGGGCAGGGGGCGAATTTTCACCCCTCCACTTT.

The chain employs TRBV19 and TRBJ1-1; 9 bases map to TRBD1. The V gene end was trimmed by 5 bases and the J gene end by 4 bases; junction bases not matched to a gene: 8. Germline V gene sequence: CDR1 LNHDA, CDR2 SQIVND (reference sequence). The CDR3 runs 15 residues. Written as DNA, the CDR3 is TGTGCCAGTAGTGCGAGACAGGGGGGGCCCACTGAAGCTTTCTTT. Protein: CASSARQGGPTEAFF.

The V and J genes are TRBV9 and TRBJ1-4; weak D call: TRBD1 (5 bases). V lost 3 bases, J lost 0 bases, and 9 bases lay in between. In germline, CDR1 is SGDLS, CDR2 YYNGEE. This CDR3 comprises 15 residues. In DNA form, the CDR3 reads TGTGCCAGCAGCGCCCAGGGTACAACTAATGAAAAACTGTTTTTT. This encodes CASSAQGTTNEKLFF.

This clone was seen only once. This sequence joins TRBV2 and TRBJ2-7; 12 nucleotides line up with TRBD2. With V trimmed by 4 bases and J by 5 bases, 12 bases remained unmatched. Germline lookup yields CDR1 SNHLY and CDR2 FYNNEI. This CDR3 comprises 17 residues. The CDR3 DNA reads TGTGCCAGCAGTGGTTTGGGGCTAGCGGGAGGGCTTGACGAGCAGTACTTC. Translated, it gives CASSGLGLAGGLDEQYF.

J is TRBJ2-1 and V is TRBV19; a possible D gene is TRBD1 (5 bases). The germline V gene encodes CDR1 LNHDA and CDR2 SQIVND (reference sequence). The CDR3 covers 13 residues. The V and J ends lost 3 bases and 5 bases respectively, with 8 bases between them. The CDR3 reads CASSINRNNEQFF. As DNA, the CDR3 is TGTGCCAGTAGTATTAACAGGAACAATGAGCAGTTCTTC.

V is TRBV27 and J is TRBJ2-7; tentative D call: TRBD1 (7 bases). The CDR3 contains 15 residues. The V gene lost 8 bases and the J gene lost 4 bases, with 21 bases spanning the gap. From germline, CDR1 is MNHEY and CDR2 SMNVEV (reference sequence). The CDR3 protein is CASRIGGTASYEQYF. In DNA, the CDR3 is TGTGCCAGCCGTATAGGGGGGACAGCTTCATACGAGCAGTACTTC.

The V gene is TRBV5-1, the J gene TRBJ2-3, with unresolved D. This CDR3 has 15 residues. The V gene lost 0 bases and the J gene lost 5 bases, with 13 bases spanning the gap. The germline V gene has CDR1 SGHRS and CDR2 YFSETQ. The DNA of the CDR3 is TGCGCCAGCAGCTTGGTGTCAGCGTCCGGAGATACGCAGTATTTT. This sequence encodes CASSLVSASGDTQYF.

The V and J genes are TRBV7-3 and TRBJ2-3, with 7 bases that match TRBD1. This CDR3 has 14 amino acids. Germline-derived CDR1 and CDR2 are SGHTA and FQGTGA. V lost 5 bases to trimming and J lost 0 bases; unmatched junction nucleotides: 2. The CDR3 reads CASSRGQSTDTQYF. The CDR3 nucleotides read TGTGCCAGCAGCCGGGGACAGAGCACAGATACGCAGTATTTT. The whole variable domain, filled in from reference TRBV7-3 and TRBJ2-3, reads GAGVSQTPSNKVTEKGKYVELRCDPISGHTALYWYRQSLGQGPEFLIYFQGTGAADDSGLPNDRFFAVRPEGSVSTLKIQRTERGDSAVYLCASSRGQSTDTQYFGPGTRLTVL.

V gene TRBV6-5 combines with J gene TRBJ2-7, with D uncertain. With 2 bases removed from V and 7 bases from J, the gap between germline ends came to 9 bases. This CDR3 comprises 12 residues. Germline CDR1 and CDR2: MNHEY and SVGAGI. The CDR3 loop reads CASSYGSGEQYF. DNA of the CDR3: TGTGCCAGCAGTTACGGTTCGGGTGAGCAGTACTTC.

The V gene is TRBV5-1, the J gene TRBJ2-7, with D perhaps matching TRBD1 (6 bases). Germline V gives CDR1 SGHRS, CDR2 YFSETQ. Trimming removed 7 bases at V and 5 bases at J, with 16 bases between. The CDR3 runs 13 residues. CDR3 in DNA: TGCGCCAGCCAGGAACAGGGAATTAACGAGCAGTACTTC. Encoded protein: CASQEQGINEQYF.

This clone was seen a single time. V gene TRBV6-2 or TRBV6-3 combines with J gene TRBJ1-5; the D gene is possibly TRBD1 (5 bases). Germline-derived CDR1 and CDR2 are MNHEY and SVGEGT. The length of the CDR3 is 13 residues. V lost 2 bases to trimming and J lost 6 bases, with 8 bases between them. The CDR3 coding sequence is TGTGCCAGCAGTTACAAAAGGGGTCAGCCCCAGCATTTT. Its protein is CASSYKRGQPQHF.

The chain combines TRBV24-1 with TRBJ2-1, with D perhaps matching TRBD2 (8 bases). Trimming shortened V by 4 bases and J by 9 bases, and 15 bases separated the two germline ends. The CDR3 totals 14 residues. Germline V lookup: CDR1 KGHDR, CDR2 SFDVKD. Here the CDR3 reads CATSDGRGRAEQFF. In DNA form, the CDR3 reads TGTGCCACCAGTGACGGGAGGGGGCGGGCTGAGCAGTTCTTC.